Described below is a single TCR beta chain sequence and its context. Each UMI, carrying a 6-nucleotide sample barcode, came from template switching. TCRdb re-called the 5' RACE reads and shows each CDR3 protein once, DNA omitted. The sample features approximately 200,000 distinct CDR3 sequences, with roughly 1.7% in its top ten. This record comes from a study of monozygotic twins with inflammatory bowel disease. Per germline, CDR1 SGHRS and CDR2 YFSETQ. There are 15 residues in the CDR3. Source material: blood. V gene TRBV5-1 combines with J gene TRBJ2-3. This receptor was obtained from a human donor with ulcerative colitis or Crohn's disease, or a healthy co-twin of an affected twin (not recorded which). The CDR3 reads CASSLAGGLTDTQYF.